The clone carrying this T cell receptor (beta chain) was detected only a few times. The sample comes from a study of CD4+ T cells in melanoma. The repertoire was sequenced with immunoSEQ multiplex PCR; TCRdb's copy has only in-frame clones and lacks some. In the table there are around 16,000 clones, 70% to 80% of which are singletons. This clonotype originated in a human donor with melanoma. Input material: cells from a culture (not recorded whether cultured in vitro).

CDR3 amino acids: CSVTRDQHTEAFF. The CDR3 DNA sequence: TGCAGCGTTACCCGGGACCAACACACTGAAGCTTTCTTT. V is TRBV29-1 and J is TRBJ1-1; tentative D call: TRBD1 (5 bases). This CDR3 has 13 amino acids. V was shortened by 5 bases and J by 3 bases, with 13 bases between the two germline ends. Germline lookup yields CDR1 SQVTM and CDR2 ANQGSEA. Full variable domain (missing parts from reference TRBV29-1 and TRBJ1-1): SAVISQKPSRDICQRGTSLTIQCQVDSQVTMMFWYRQQPGQSLTLIATANQGSEATYESGFVIDKFPISRPNLTFSTLTVSNMSPEDSSIYLCSVTRDQHTEAFFGQGTRLTVV.